This TCR beta chain was sequenced in a study of T cells in Graves' hyperthyroidism and ophthalmopathy (dated by TCRdb to between 2019 and 2020). About the study as a whole: Peripheral blood was sampled at the time of initial diagnosis, prior to any treatment. After blood sampling, hyperthyroidism patients were treated with methimazole at a starting dose of 30 mg daily, and ophthalmopathy patients were treated with high-dose intravenous methylprednisolone. Whether ophthalmopathy could be predicted prospectively was tested in an independent validation cohort made up of 18 hyperthyroidism patients plus 17 patients who later progressed to ophthalmopathy. The study also compared thyroid tissue and blood T-cell repertoires from several Graves' hyperthyroidism patients. To identify distinguishing TCR V-J signatures, a discovery cohort of about 95 patients was used, comprising 43 with Graves' ophthalmopathy and 57 with stable Graves' hyperthyroidism. The paper describes TCR Vbeta CDR3 sequencing of 135 peripheral blood samples, made up of 43 ophthalmopathy patients, around 78 hyperthyroidism patients and around 17 progressor patients. The 75 to 100 discovery patients were randomly split 7:3 into training and test sets.

The TCR beta CDR3 regions were amplified from the RNA transcripts. A first-round RT-PCR of the TCR CDR3 used the HTBI primer set with the Qiagen OneStep RT-PCR kit. Libraries were constructed in a second round of multiplex PCR, after which size selection and purification were carried out. Libraries were sequenced paired-end with 100 bp reads on an Illumina HiSeq2000. The source study handled its data this way. Raw data were processed with SOAPnuke, discarding reads with adapters, uncalled bases, mean Phred below 15, or no exact constant-primer or identifier match. High-quality paired reads were merged using COPE v1.2.5, and each unique nucleotide sequence was defined as a clonotype. Clonotypes were aligned to IMGT TRBV, TRBD and TRBJ reference segments using MiTCR v1.1. The analysis included only V-J combinations with a frequency above 0.0001, which together covered approximately 99% of the repertoires. The TCS score was defined as F50 (clonal expansion) divided by E x V (chaos), with BLOSUM62-based TCRdist calculated between CDR3 peptides within each V-J. Welch's t-statistics and random forest reduced around 520 V-J features to 13, which were used in a naive Bayes classifier (R e1071). TCRdb trimmed the raw reads at Q25, called clones with MiXCR and kept productive beta chains. Duplicate CDR3 protein sequences are folded into a single record with the most common DNA and genes. The V and J calls reflect TCRdb's pipeline rather than the authors' work. The sample table shows hundreds of thousands of distinct CDR3 sequences, and less than 20% are seen once. About 30% of the sample belongs to the ten largest clones.

Ophthalmopathy patients had moderately to severely active disease, with a Clinical Activity Score of 3 or more, a NOSPECS grade of 4 or more, and a disease duration of less than 3 months. Any patient with an uncontrolled infection, another autoimmune disease, pregnancy or lactation was excluded. Diagnoses were based on clinical symptoms, serum thyroxine and TRAb, thyroid ultrasound and orbital computed tomography. PBMCs were separated from approximately 10 ml of fresh peripheral blood using Ficoll-Paque density gradient centrifugation. Trizol reagent was used to extract total RNA, and RNA quality was then checked on an Agilent 2100 Bioanalyzer. Beyond this particular receptor, the publication reports: Most expanded thyroid clonotypes (frequency above 0.001) were also found in blood, which suggests that blood repertoires may mirror thyroid immune responses. In validation, the model predicted progression to ophthalmopathy a median of about 6.5 months before onset, with approximately 70% sensitivity and about 75% specificity. No statistical method was used to fix the sample size in advance, and group allocation was not hidden from the investigators. A model built on a 13 V-J signature distinguished ophthalmopathy from stable hyperthyroidism, reaching roughly 88% sensitivity and 81.08% specificity in cross-validation and 80%/75% in testing.

This clonotype was picked up many times. Which antigen it targets is not known. Per-base qualities were not stored, and no clone one base away is much larger. CDR3 length: 17 amino acids, cysteine to phenylalanine. Left in the record is the CDR3 DNA by itself, 51 bases read in frame from the first base. CDR1 is given as MDHEN and CDR2 as SYDVKM, both from the germline V gene. Trimming costs V 0 bases and J 0 bases, and their ends lie 14 bases apart. The source of this sequence is a woman between 18 and 29 years old with Graves' ophthalmopathy. The chain was built from TRBV28 and TRBJ1-1; confidence is insufficient to name the D gene. The sequencing input was blood. The CDR3 amino acid sequence is: CASSLWAQTAMNTEAFF. The nucleotide sequence reads as follows: TGTGCCAGCAGTTTATGGGCGCAAACAGCCATGAACACTGAAGCTTTCTTT.